In its sample, the clone carrying this TCR beta chain was seen a few times. Its cognate antigen is unknown. The CDR3 loop spans 14 amino acids. V gave up 3 bases and J gave up 1 base, with 9 bases separating them. The germline V gene encodes CDR1 KGHSH and CDR2 LQKENI. Sequenced by immunoSEQ multiplex PCR; TCRdb stores in-frame clones only, minus some. Among around 52,000 clones listed, over 65% were seen once. Time point here: week 35, safety follow-up. What each vaccine dose contained was 300 ug of mutant IDH1 20-mer peptide, accompanied by topical imiquimod. The sample is drawn from a study of a mutant IDH1 vaccine in newly diagnosed glioma. Study in general: Every participant had undergone radiotherapy, temozolomide, or both before, and most underwent both.

This sequence originates from a man aged 35-49 years with glioma. The chain employs TRBV18 and TRBJ1-1; possible D gene TRBD1, 5 bases. Sequenced material: PBMCs, taken from a glioma patient whose treatment included an IDH1 peptide vaccine. This chain's CDR3 is CASSPRDGNTEAFF. DNA of the CDR3: TGTGCCAGCTCACCCCGGGACGGGAACACTGAAGCTTTCTTT.